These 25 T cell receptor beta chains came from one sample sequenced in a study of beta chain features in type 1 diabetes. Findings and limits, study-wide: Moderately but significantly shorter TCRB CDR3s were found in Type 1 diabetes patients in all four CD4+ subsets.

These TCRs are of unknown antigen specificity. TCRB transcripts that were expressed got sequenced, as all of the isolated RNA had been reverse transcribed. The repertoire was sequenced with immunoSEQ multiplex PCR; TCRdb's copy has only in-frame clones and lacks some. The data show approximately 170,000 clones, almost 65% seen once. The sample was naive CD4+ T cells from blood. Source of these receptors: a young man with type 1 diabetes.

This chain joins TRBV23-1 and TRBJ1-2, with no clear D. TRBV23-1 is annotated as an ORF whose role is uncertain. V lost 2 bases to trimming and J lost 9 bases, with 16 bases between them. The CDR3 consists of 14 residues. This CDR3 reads CASSQAQAWICYTF. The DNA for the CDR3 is TGCGCCAGCAGTCAAGCGCAGGCCTGGATTTGCTACACCTTC.

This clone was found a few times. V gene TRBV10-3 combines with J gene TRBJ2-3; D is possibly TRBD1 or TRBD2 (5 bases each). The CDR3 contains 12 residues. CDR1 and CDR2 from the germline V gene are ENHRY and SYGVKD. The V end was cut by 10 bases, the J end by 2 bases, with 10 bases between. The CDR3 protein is CATKGPTDTQYF. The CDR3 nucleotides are TGTGCCACGAAGGGACCCACAGATACGCAGTATTTT.

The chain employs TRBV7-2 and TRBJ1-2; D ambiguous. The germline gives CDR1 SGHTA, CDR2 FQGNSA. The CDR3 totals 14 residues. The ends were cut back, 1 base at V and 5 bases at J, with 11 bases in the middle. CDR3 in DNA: TGTGCCAGCAGCTTAGAGACGGATCTATATGGCTACACCTTC. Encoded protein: CASSLETDLYGYTF.

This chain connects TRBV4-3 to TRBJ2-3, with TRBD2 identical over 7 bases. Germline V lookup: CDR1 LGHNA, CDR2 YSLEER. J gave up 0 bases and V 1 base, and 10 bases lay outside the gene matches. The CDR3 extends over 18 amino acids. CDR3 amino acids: CASSQALAVAPSTDTQYF. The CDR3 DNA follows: TGCGCCAGCAGCCAAGCCCTAGCGGTGGCTCCTAGCACAGATACGCAGTATTTT.

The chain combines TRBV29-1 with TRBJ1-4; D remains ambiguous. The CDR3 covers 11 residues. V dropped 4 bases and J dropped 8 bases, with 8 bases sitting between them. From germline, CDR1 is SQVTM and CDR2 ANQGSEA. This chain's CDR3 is CSVAGREKLFF. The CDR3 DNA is TGCAGCGTTGCCGGGAGGGAAAAACTGTTTTTT. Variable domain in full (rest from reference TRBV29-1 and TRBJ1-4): SAVISQKPSRDICQRGTSLTIQCQVDSQVTMMFWYRQQPGQSLTLIATANQGSEATYESGFVIDKFPISRPNLTFSTLTVSNMSPEDSSIYLCSVAGREKLFFGSGTQLSVL.

CDR3 sequence reads: CASSGPFQGDETQYF. The CDR3 DNA is TGTGCCAGCAGCGGGCCGTTCCAGGGCGACGAGACCCAGTACTTC. The chain is built from TRBV9 and TRBJ2-5; possible D gene TRBD1, 5 bases. CDR1 and CDR2 from the germline V gene are SGDLS and YYNGEE. CDR3 length equals 15 residues. V was trimmed by 3 bases and J by 5 bases, leaving 17 bases between them.

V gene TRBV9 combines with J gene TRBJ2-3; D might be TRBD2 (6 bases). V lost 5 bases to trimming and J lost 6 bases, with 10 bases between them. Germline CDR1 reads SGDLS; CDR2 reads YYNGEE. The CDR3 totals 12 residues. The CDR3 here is CASSGAGDTQYF. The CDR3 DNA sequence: TGTGCCAGCAGTGGAGCGGGTGATACGCAGTATTTT. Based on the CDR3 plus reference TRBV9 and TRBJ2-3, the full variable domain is DSGVTQTPKHLITATGQRVTLRCSPRSGDLSVYWYQQSLDQGLQFLIQYYNGEERAKGNILERFSAQQFPDLHSELNLSSLELGDSALYFCASSGAGDTQYFGPGTRLTVL.

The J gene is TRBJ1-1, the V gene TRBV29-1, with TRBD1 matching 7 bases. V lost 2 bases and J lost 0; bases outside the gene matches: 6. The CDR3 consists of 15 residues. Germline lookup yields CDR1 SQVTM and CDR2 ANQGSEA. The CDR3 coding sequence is TGCAGCGTTGAATGGGGACAGATATTGAACACTGAAGCTTTCTTT. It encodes CSVEWGQILNTEAFF.

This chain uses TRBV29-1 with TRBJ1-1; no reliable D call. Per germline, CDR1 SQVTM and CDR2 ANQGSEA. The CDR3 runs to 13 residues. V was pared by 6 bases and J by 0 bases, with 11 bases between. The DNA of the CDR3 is TGCAGCGTCCGTGGGATAATGAACACTGAAGCTTTCTTT. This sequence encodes CSVRGIMNTEAFF.

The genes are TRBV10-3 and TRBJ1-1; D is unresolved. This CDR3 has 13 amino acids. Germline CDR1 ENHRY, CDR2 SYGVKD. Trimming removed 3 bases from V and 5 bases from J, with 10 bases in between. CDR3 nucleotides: TGTGCCATCAGTGATTGGGGAAGGACTGAAGCTTTCTTT. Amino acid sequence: CAISDWGRTEAFF.

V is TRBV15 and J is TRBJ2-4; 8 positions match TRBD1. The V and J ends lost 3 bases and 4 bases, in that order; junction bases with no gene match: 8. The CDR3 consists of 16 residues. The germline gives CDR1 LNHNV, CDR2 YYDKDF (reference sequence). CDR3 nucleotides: TGTGCCACCAGCAGCCCGGACAGGGACGGTAAAAACATTCAGTACTTC. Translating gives CATSSPDRDGKNIQYF.

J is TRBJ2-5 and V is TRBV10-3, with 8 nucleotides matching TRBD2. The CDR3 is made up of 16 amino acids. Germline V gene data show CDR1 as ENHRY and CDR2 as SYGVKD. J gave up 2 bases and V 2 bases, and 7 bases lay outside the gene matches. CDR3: CAISEGLAGTQETQYF. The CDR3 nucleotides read TGTGCCATCAGTGAGGGGTTAGCGGGGACACAAGAGACCCAGTACTTC.

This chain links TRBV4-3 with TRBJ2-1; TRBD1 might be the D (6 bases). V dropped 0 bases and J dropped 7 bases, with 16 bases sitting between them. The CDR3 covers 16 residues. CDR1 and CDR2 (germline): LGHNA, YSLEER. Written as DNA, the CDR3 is TGCGCCAGCAGCCAAGATCGGGACATTACGTGGAATGAGCAGTTCTTC. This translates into CASSQDRDITWNEQFF.

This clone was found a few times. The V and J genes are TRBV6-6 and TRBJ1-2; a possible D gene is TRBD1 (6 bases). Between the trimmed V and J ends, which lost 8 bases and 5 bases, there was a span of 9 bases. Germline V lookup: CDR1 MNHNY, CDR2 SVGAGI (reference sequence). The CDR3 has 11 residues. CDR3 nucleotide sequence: TGTGCCAGCGGACAGTCTTATGGCTACACCTTC. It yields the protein CASGQSYGYTF.

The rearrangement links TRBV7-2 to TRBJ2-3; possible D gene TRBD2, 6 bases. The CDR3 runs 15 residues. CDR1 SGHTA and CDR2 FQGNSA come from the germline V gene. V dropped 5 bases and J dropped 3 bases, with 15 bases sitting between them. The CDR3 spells CASSVPGVTTDTQYF. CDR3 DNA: TGTGCCAGCAGCGTCCCGGGGGTTACGACAGATACGCAGTATTTT.

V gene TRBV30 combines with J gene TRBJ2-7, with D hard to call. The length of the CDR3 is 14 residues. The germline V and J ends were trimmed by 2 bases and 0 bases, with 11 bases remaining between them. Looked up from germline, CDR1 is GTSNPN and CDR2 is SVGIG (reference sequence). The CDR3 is CAWSKKGSSYEQYF. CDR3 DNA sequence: TGTGCCTGGAGTAAGAAAGGCAGCTCCTACGAGCAGTACTTC.

This chain's CDR3 is CASSLGTGTEETQYF. The CDR3 DNA sequence: TGTGCCAGCAGCTTAGGTACAGGGACGGAAGAGACCCAGTACTTC. V is TRBV7-6 and J is TRBJ2-5; D may be TRBD1 (6 bases). CDR1 is SGHVS, CDR2 FNYEAQ, per germline. The V and J ends lost 1 base and 3 bases respectively, with 12 bases between them. The CDR3 contains 15 residues.

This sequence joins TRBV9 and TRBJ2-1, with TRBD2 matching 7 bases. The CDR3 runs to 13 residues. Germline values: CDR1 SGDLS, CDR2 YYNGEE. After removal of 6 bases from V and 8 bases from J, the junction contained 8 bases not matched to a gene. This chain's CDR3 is CASTQTSNYEQFF. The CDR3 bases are TGTGCCAGCACCCAGACTAGCAACTATGAGCAGTTCTTC.

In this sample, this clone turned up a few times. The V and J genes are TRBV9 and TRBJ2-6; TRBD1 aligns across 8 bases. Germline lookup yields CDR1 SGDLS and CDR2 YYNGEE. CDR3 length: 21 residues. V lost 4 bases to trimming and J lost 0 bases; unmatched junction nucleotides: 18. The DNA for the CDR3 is TGTGCCAGCAGCCCCCAGGACAGGGACCTGCGCTACTCCTCTGGGGCCAACGTCCTGACTTTC. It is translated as CASSPQDRDLRYSSGANVLTF.

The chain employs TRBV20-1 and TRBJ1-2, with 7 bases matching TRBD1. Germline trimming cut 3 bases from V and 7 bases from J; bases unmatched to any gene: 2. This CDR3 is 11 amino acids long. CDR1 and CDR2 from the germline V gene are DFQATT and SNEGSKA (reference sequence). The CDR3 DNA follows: TGCAGTGCTAGCTGGACAGGTGGCTACACCTTC. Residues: CSASWTGGYTF.

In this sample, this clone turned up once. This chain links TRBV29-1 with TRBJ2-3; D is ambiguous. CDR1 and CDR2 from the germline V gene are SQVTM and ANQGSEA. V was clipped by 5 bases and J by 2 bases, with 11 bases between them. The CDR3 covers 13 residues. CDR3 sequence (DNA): TGCAGCGTTTCATTGGACCCCACAGATACGCAGTATTTT. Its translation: CSVSLDPTDTQYF.

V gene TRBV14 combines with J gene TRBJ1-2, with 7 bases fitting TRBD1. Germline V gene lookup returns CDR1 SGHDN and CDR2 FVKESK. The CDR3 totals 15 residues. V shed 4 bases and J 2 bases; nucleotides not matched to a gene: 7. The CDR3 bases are TGTGCCAGCAGCCCGACAGGGAACGCAAACTATGGCTACACCTTC. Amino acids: CASSPTGNANYGYTF.

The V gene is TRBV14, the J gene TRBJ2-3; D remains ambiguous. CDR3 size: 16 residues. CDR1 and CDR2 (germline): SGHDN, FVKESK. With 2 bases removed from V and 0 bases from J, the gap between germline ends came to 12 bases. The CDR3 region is CASSQPSRVSTDTQYF. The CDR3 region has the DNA TGTGCCAGCAGCCAACCTAGTCGGGTCAGCACAGATACGCAGTATTTT.

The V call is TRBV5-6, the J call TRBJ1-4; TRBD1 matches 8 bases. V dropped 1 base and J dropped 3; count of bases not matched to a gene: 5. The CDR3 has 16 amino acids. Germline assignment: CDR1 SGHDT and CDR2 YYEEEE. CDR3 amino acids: CASSLPGDRSNEKLFF. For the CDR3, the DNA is TGTGCCAGCAGCTTGCCCGGGGACAGGTCTAATGAAAAACTGTTTTTT.

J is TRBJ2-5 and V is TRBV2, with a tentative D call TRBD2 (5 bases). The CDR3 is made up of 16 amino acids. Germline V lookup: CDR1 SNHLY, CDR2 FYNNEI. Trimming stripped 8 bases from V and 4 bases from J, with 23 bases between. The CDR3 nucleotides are TGTGCCAGCCTGACCGATACTAGTTTGATTGGAGAGACCCAGTACTTC. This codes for CASLTDTSLIGETQYF.